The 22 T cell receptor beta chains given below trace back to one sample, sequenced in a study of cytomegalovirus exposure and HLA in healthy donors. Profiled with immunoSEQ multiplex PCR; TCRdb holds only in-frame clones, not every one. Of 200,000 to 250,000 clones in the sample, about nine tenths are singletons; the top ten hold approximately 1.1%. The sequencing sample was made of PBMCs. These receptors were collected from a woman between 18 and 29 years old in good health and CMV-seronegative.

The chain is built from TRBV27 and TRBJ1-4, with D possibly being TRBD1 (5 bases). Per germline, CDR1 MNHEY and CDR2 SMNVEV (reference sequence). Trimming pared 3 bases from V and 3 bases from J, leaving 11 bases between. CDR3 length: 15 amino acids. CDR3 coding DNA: TGTGCCAGCAGTTTCGTCAGGGCTGCTAATGAAAAACTGTTTTTT. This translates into CASSFVRAANEKLFF. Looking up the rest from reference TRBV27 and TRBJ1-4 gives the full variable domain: EAQVTQNPRYLITVTGKKLTVTCSQNMNHEYMSWYRQDPGLGLRQIYYSMNVEVTDKGDVPEGYKVSRKEKRNFPLILESPSPNQTSLYFCASSFVRAANEKLFFGSGTQLSVL.

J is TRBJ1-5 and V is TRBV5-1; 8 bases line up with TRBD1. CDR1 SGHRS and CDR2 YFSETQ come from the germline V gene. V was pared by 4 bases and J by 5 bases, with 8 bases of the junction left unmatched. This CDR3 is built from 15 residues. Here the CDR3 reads CASSPGQGRHQPQHF. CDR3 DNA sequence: TGCGCCAGCAGCCCAGGACAGGGTCGACATCAGCCCCAGCATTTT.

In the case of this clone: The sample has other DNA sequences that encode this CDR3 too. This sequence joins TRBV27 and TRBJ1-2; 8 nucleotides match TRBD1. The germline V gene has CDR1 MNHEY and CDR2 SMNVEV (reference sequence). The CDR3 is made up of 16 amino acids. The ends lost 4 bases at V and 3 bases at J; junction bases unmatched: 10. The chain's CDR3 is CASSSHRDRGDYGYTF. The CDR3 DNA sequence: TGTGCCAGCAGTTCCCACCGAGACAGGGGAGACTATGGCTACACCTTC.

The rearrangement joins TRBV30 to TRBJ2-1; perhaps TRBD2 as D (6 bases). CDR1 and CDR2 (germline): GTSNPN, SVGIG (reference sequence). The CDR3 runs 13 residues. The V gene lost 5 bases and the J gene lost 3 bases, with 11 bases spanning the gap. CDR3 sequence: CAWEEGGYNEQFF. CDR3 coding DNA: TGTGCCTGGGAGGAGGGAGGCTACAATGAGCAGTTCTTC.

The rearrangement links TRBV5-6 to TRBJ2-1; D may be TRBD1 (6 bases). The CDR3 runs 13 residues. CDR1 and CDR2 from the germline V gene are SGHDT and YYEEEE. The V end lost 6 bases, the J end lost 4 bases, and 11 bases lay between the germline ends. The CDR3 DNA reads TGTGCCAGCATAGGGACAAGGTACAATGAGCAGTTCTTC. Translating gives CASIGTRYNEQFF.

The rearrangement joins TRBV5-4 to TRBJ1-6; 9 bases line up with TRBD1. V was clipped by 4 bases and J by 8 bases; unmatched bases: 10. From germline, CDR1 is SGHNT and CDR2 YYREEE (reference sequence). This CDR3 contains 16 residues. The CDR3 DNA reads TGTGCCAGCAGCCCACCCCGGGGACAGGGTGATTCACCCCTCCACTTT. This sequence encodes CASSPPRGQGDSPLHF.

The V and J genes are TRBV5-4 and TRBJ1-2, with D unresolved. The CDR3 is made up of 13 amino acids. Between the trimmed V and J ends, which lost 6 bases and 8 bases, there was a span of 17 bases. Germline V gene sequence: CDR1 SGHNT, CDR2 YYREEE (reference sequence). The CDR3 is CASNRWQVQGYTF. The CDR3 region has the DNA TGTGCCAGCAATCGTTGGCAGGTTCAAGGCTACACCTTC.

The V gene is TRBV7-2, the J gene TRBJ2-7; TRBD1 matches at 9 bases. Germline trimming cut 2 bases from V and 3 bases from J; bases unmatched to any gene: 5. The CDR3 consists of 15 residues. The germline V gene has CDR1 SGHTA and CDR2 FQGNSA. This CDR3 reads CASSLKQGANYEQYF. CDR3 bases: TGTGCCAGCAGCTTAAAACAGGGGGCTAACTACGAGCAGTACTTC.

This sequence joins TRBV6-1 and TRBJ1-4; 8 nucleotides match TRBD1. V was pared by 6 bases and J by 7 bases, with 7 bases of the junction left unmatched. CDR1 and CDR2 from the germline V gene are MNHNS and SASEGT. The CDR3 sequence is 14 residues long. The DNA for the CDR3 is TGTGCCAGCAGCCCAGGGGGCGCGGGTGAAAAACTGTTTTTT. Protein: CASSPGGAGEKLFF.

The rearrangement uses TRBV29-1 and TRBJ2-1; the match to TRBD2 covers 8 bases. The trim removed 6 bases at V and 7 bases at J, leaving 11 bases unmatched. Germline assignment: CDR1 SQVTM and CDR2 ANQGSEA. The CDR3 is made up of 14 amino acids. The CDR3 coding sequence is TGCAGCGTCCCAAGCGGGAGTTTGTGGAATGAGCAGTTCTTC. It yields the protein CSVPSGSLWNEQFF.

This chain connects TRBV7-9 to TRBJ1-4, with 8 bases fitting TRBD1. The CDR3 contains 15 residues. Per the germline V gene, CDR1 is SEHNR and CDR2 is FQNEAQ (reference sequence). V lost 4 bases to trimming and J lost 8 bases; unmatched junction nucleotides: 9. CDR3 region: CASSSTDRDGEKLFF. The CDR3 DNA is TGTGCCAGCAGCTCAACGGACAGGGACGGGGAAAAACTGTTTTTT.

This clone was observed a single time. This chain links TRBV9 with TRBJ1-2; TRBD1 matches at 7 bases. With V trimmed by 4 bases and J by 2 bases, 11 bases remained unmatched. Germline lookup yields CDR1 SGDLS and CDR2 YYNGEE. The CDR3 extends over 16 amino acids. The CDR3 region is CASSPRAGQTNYGYTF. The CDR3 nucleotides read TGTGCCAGCAGCCCTCGGGCGGGACAGACCAACTATGGCTACACCTTC.

The CDR3 spells CASSSLISGQYNEQFF. In nucleotides, the CDR3 is TGTGCCAGCAGCTCCCTAATTAGCGGCCAATACAATGAGCAGTTCTTC. This chain links TRBV11-2 with TRBJ2-1; weak D call: TRBD2 (6 bases). CDR3 length: 16 residues. The V gene lost 4 bases and the J gene lost 4 bases, with 17 bases spanning the gap. Germline CDR1 is SGHAT and CDR2 is FQNNGV. The variable domain in full, completed from reference TRBV11-2 and TRBJ2-1, reads EAGVAQSPRYKIIEKRQSVAFWCNPISGHATLYWYQQILGQGPKLLIQFQNNGVVDDSQLPKDRFSAERLKGVDSTLKIQPAKLEDSAVYLCASSSLISGQYNEQFFGPGTRLTVL.

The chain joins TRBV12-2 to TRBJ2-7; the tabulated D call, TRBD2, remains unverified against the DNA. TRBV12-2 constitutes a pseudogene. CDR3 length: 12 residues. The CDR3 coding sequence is TGTGCAAGTCGCCCGCGAGGGAACGAGCAGTACTTC. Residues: CASRPRGNEQYF.

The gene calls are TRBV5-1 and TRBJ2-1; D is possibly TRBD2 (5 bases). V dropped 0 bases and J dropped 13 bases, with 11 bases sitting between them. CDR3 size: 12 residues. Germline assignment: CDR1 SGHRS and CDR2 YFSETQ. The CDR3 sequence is CASSLAGNLQFF. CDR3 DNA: TGCGCCAGCAGCTTGGCCGGGAACCTTCAGTTCTTC.

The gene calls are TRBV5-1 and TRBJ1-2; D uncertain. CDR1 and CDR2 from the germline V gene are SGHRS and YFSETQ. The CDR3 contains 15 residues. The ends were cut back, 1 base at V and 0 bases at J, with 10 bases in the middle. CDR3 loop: CASSLSTAANYGYTF. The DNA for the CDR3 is TGCGCCAGCAGCTTGAGTACAGCCGCTAACTATGGCTACACCTTC.

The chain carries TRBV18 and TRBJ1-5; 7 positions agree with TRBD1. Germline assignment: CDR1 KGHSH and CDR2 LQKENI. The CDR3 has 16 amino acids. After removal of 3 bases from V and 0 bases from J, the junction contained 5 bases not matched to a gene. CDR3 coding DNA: TGTGCCAGCTCACCTAAACAGGGGAATAGCAATCAGCCCCAGCATTTT. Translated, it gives CASSPKQGNSNQPQHF.

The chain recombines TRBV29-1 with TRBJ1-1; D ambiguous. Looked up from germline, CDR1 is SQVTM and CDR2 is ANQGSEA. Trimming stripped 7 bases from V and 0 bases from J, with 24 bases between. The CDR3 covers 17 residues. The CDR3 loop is CSASMLVSGTMNTEAFF. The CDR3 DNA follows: TGCAGCGCCTCAATGCTCGTAAGCGGAACCATGAACACTGAAGCTTTCTTT.

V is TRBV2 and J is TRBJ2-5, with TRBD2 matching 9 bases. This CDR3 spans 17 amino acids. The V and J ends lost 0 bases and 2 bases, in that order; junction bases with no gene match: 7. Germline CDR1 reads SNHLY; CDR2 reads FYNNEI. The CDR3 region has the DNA TGTGCCAGCAGTGAAGCGCTTCTAGCGGGAAAGCAAGAGACCCAGTACTTC. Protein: CASSEALLAGKQETQYF.

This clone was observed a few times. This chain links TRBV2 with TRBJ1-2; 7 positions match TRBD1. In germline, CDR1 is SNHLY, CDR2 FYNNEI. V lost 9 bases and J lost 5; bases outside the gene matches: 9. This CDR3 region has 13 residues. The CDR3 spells CARRDSYLYGYTF. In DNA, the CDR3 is TGTGCCAGGAGGGACAGTTACCTTTATGGCTACACCTTC.

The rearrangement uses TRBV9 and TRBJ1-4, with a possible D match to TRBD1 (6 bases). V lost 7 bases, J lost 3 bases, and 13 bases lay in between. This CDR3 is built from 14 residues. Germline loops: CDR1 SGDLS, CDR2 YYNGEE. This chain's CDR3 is CASGRDTANEKLFF. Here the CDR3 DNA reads TGTGCCAGCGGAAGGGACACCGCTAATGAAAAACTGTTTTTT.

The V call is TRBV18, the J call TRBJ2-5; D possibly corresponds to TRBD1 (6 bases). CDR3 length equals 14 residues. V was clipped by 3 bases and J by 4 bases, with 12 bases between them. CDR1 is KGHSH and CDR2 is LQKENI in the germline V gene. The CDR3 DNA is TGTGCCAGCTCACCGTCAGGGGTCGGAGAGACCCAGTACTTC. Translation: CASSPSGVGETQYF. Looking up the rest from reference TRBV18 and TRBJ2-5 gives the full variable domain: NAGVMQNPRHLVRRRGQEARLRCSPMKGHSHVYWYRQLPEEGLKFMVYLQKENIIDESGMPKERFSAEFPKEGPSILRIQQVVRGDSAAYFCASSPSGVGETQYFGPGTRLLVL.